The sequence of this T cell receptor (beta chain) was determined in a study of shared clonotypes between healthy human individuals. CD4+ cells underwent separation, giving CD45RA+ naive and CD45RA-negative memory subsets. A note on this clone: Its specificity is not known.

Overall study findings and caveats: Roughly 5% of naive CD4 clonotypes were shared across a few donors. What rarefaction showed was incomplete sorted-subset sequencing despite large depth.

In germline, CDR1 is SNHLY, CDR2 FYNNEI. The germline V and J ends were trimmed by 8 bases and 2 bases, with 10 bases remaining between them. The length of the CDR3 is 12 residues. Sequencing was performed with immunoSEQ multiplex PCR; in TCRdb, only in-frame clones are kept and a portion is missing. This table holds about 2 million clones, 95% found once. The TCR sequence derives from a man between 18 and 29 years old in good health. Sequenced: naive CD4+ T cells sorted from blood. Stated subset: CD45RA+ positively selected. The gene calls are TRBV2 and TRBJ2-7, with D tentatively TRBD1 or TRBD2 (5 bases each). As DNA, the CDR3 is TGTGCCAGCCAGAGGGGCCCCTACGAGCAGTACTTC. Translating it yields CASQRGPYEQYF.